One sample yielded the 11 T cell receptor beta chains listed below, sequenced in a study of Ad26.COV2.S vaccination and SARS-CoV-2 variants. The treatment is: approximately 18 received Ad26.COV2.S at low or high dose, single or two shots; five or six received placebo; per-sample allocation not given. Samples were taken on day 63 after the first vaccine or placebo injection. Produced via immunoSEQ multiplex PCR; TCRdb's table is partial and in-frame only. The table includes about 450,000 clones, 89% detected once. This material consisted of peripheral blood, taken in a trial of Ad26.COV2.S vaccine versus placebo. These receptors were taken from a person between 18 and 60 years old who received the Ad26.COV2.S COVID-19 vaccine or a placebo.

V gene TRBV5-1 combines with J gene TRBJ2-3, with 9 bases matching TRBD2. This CDR3 has 17 residues. With V trimmed by 7 bases and J by 4 bases, 16 bases remained unmatched. Germline-derived CDR1 and CDR2 are SGHRS and YFSETQ. Here the CDR3 reads CASFPLKGTSLADTQYF. In DNA, the CDR3 is TGCGCCAGCTTCCCCCTGAAGGGGACTAGCTTAGCAGATACGCAGTATTTT.

This chain joins TRBV2 and TRBJ2-3; D call uncertain. CDR1 and CDR2 (germline): SNHLY, FYNNEI. This CDR3 spans 14 amino acids. The V end lost 7 bases, the J end lost 0 bases, and 11 bases lay between the germline ends. CDR3: CASKAVFSTDTQYF. CDR3 sequence (DNA): TGTGCCAGCAAGGCCGTTTTTAGCACAGATACGCAGTATTTT.

The J gene is TRBJ2-1, the V gene TRBV9; 7 bases map to TRBD1. V lost 2 bases, J lost 4 bases, and 6 bases stayed unmatched. Per germline, CDR1 SGDLS and CDR2 YYNGEE. CDR3 length: 15 residues. The CDR3 DNA follows: TGTGCCAGCAGCGTCCGGGACAGTGAGTACAATGAGCAGTTCTTC. Its translation: CASSVRDSEYNEQFF.

The V and J genes are TRBV4-1 and TRBJ2-7; the match to TRBD2 covers 10 bases. In germline, CDR1 is MGHRA, CDR2 YSYEKL. This CDR3 is 15 amino acids long. After removal of 4 bases from V and 3 bases from J, the junction contained 6 bases not matched to a gene. The chain's CDR3 is CASSLIAGGHYEQYF. The CDR3, as DNA: TGCGCCAGCAGCCTAATAGCGGGGGGCCACTACGAGCAGTACTTC.

The chain has TRBV3-1 (or the pseudogene TRBV3-2) and TRBJ1-5, with D possibly being TRBD1 (5 bases). V shed 5 bases and J shed 3 bases, with 11 bases lying between them. CDR1 is LGHDT, CDR2 YNNKEL, per germline (reference sequence). The CDR3 spans 14 residues. Written as DNA, the CDR3 is TGTGCCAGCAGCTCTCAGGGAAACAATCAGCCCCAGCATTTT. This sequence encodes CASSSQGNNQPQHF.

The chain has TRBV4-2 and TRBJ2-3; the match to TRBD2 covers 7 bases. The CDR3 contains 16 residues. V trimming: 4 bases; J trimming: 0 bases; junction bases outside the gene matches: 7. Germline V gives CDR1 LGHNA, CDR2 YNFKEQ. CDR3 coding DNA: TGTGCCAGCAGCCGAACCGGGACTACTAGCACAGATACGCAGTATTTT. This codes for CASSRTGTTSTDTQYF.

The rearrangement joins TRBV5-4 to TRBJ2-2; the D call may be TRBD1 or TRBD2 (5 bases each). Trimming shortened V by 3 bases and J by 3 bases, and 15 bases separated the two germline ends. CDR1 and CDR2 (germline): SGHNT, YYREEE (reference sequence). The CDR3 runs 16 residues. CDR3 bases: TGTGCCAGCAGCTCCGGTCCCGGGACGTACACCGGGGAGCTGTTTTTT. It codes for CASSSGPGTYTGELFF. Looking up the rest from reference TRBV5-4 and TRBJ2-2 gives the full variable domain: ETGVTQSPTHLIKTRGQQVTLRCSSQSGHNTVSWYQQALGQGPQFIFQYYREEENGRGNFPPRFSGLQFPNYSSELNVNALELDDSALYLCASSSGPGTYTGELFFGEGSRLTVL.

J is TRBJ2-3 and V is TRBV5-1, with 8 bases aligning to TRBD2. The CDR3 length is 16 residues. Germline V CDR1 and CDR2: SGHRS, YFSETQ. J gave up 0 bases and V 0 bases, and 3 bases lay outside the gene matches. CDR3 amino acids: CASSLVAGLSTDTQYF. Written as DNA, the CDR3 is TGCGCCAGCAGCTTGGTAGCGGGGCTTAGCACAGATACGCAGTATTTT.

The rearrangement joins TRBV7-2 to TRBJ2-7; 8 bases match TRBD1. The ends lost 2 bases at V and 0 bases at J; junction bases unmatched: 6. The CDR3 loop spans 16 amino acids. Germline V gene data show CDR1 as SGHTA and CDR2 as FQGNSA. The CDR3 DNA reads TGTGCCAGCAGCTTACAGGGGGCACTATTCTCCTACGAGCAGTACTTC. Amino acid sequence: CASSLQGALFSYEQYF.

This clone occurred a few times. The rearrangement joins TRBV7-3 to TRBJ2-7; TRBD1 matches 7 bases. The CDR3 extends over 14 amino acids. The junction had 8 bases not matched to a gene; V was cut back by 3 bases and J by 6 bases. Germline CDR1 SGHTA, CDR2 FQGTGA. In DNA form, the CDR3 reads TGTGCCAGCAGCTTCACCGGGACAGACGGCGAGCAGTACTTC. Encoded protein: CASSFTGTDGEQYF. The full variable domain, rest sourced from reference TRBV7-3 and TRBJ2-7, is GAGVSQTPSNKVTEKGKYVELRCDPISGHTALYWYRQSLGQGPEFLIYFQGTGAADDSGLPNDRFFAVRPEGSVSTLKIQRTERGDSAVYLCASSFTGTDGEQYFGPGTRLTVT.

The chain employs TRBV5-6 and TRBJ1-2; perhaps TRBD1 as D (6 bases). Germline V gene data show CDR1 as SGHDT and CDR2 as YYEEEE. This CDR3 contains 12 residues. The V and J ends lost 4 bases and 7 bases respectively, with 11 bases between them. The CDR3 nucleotides are TGTGCCAGCAGCGGAGGGGGATTTGGCTACACCTTC. This codes for CASSGGGFGYTF.